Listed here are 9 T cell receptor beta chains from one sample, sequenced in a study of radiotherapy plus CTLA-4 blockade in lung cancer. Clones were read by immunoSEQ multiplex PCR, and TCRdb kept only the in-frame ones, dropping some. This sample has tens of thousands of clones, with 65% to 85% found just once. The sample consisted of peripheral blood, taken from a patient treated with radiotherapy plus ipilimumab. The receptors originated from a human donor with non-small cell lung cancer who had stable disease on radiotherapy plus ipilimumab.

This sequence joins TRBV2 and TRBJ1-5, with D perhaps matching TRBD1 (6 bases). V was trimmed by 7 bases and J by 3 bases, leaving 13 bases between them. Germline CDR1 and CDR2: SNHLY and FYNNEI. CDR3 length: 14 amino acids. CDR3 sequence reads: CASNQGTVNQPQHF. As DNA, the CDR3 is TGTGCCAGCAATCAGGGGACGGTCAATCAGCCCCAGCATTTT. Full variable domain (rest looked up from reference TRBV2 and TRBJ1-5): EPEVTQTPSHQVTQMGQEVILRCVPISNHLYFYWYRQILGQKVEFLVSFYNNEISEKSEIFDDQFSVERPDGSNFTLKIRSTKLEDSAMYFCASNQGTVNQPQHFGDGTRLSIL.

This sequence joins TRBV4-1 and TRBJ2-1, with D uncertain. V was shortened by 3 bases and J by 6 bases, with 15 bases between the two germline ends. CDR3 size: 15 residues. Germline loops: CDR1 MGHRA, CDR2 YSYEKL. The CDR3 DNA reads TGCGCCAGCAGCCAGCGACTGGAGTCCCGCAATGAGCAGTTCTTC. Residues: CASSQRLESRNEQFF.

V is TRBV6-8 and J is TRBJ1-4; D perhaps matches TRBD1 (6 bases). The CDR3 runs 14 residues. Per germline, CDR1 MNHGY and CDR2 SAAAGT. V was clipped by 6 bases and J by 7 bases, with 15 bases between them. The CDR3 DNA sequence: TGTGCCAGCAGCCCCACAGGGAGAGCTGAAAAACTGTTTTTT. This codes for CASSPTGRAEKLFF.

Comment on this clone: Lacking the conserved final phenylalanine or tryptophan, this CDR3 likely reflects a read error. The V call is TRBV6-1, the J call TRBJ2-4; either TRBD1 or TRBD2 may supply D (5 bases each). Per germline, CDR1 MNHNS and CDR2 SASEGT. The V end lost 7 bases, the J end lost 8 bases, and 9 bases lay between the germline ends. This CDR3 is 11 amino acids long. The CDR3 sequence: CASIGTYIQYL. In nucleotides, the CDR3 is TGTGCCAGCATCGGGACCTACATTCAGTACCTC.

The gene calls are TRBV7-8 and TRBJ2-1; unclear D gene. The length of the CDR3 is 15 residues. V shed 2 bases and J shed 3 bases, with 11 bases lying between them. In germline, CDR1 is SGHVS, CDR2 FQNEAQ. CDR3 nucleotide sequence: TGTGCCAGCAGCTTAATTCATAGGGTCTACAATGAGCAGTTCTTC. It yields the protein CASSLIHRVYNEQFF. The whole variable domain, remainder taken from reference TRBV7-8 and TRBJ2-1, is GAGVSQSPRYKVAKRGQDVALRCDPISGHVSLFWYQQALGQGPEFLTYFQNEAQLDKSGLPSDRFFAERPEGSVSTLKIQRTQQEDSAVYLCASSLIHRVYNEQFFGPGTRLTVL.

The chain is built from TRBV7-2 and TRBJ1-1; unclear D gene. This CDR3 contains 13 residues. Trimming stripped 5 bases from V and 4 bases from J, with 11 bases between. Germline lookup yields CDR1 SGHTA and CDR2 FQGNSA. CDR3 residues: CASSPGRPTEAFF. CDR3 coding DNA: TGTGCCAGCAGCCCAGGACGCCCCACTGAAGCTTTCTTT.

This clone was recorded a few times. J is TRBJ1-1 and V is TRBV5-1; TRBD1 aligns across 8 bases. The CDR3 covers 15 residues. Trimming cost V 4 bases and J 4 bases; bases outside gene matches: 9. The germline gives CDR1 SGHRS, CDR2 YFSETQ. CDR3 nucleotide sequence: TGCGCCAGCAGCGGAGGACAGGGTTACGGCACTGAAGCTTTCTTT. Protein: CASSGGQGYGTEAFF.

V gene TRBV27 combines with J gene TRBJ1-2, with a tentative D call TRBD1 (5 bases). The V gene's germline CDR1 is MNHEY and CDR2 SMNVEV (reference sequence). CDR3 length equals 15 residues. V gave up 6 bases and J gave up 7 bases, with 21 bases separating them. CDR3 protein: CASSLRGRDRSGYTF. For the CDR3, the DNA is TGTGCCAGCAGCCTCCGAGGTAGGGACCGGTCTGGCTACACCTTC.

The rearrangement links TRBV19 to TRBJ1-2; D is possibly TRBD1 (5 bases). The CDR3 consists of 13 residues. From germline, CDR1 is LNHDA and CDR2 SQIVND (reference sequence). Trimming shortened V by 9 bases and J by 4 bases, and 15 bases separated the two germline ends. The CDR3 DNA follows: TGTGCCAGCTTTGGGGGAACAGTCTATGGCTACACCTTC. Translated, it gives CASFGGTVYGYTF.